A selection of T cell receptor beta chains follows, all from one sample in a study of cytomegalovirus exposure and HLA in healthy donors. The table came from immunoSEQ multiplex PCR; TCRdb's copy has only in-frame clones and leaves some out. Of about 200,000 clones in the sample, more than 75% were seen once. Sequenced material: PBMCs. These receptors all stem from a man aged 35-49 years in good health and CMV-seropositive. CDR3s include the opening cysteine and the closing phenylalanine or tryptophan. A D gene is named only where the DNA matches it firmly. Clone sizes are given selectively: once, few, many, or a class where the clone is expanded.

TRBV27	NA	TRBJ2-5	TRBD1	14	TGTGCCAGCAGTTCGGGACAGGGGTTTGAGACCCAGTACTTC	CASSSGQGFETQYF
TRBV29-1	NA	TRBJ2-7	NA	15	TGCAGCGTTGAGGCAGGGGCAGCAGCCCAAGGCGAGCAGTACTTC	CSVEAGAAAQGEQYF
TRBV27	NA	TRBJ1-5	NA	13	TGTGCCAGCAGCCCAGTCGCACATCAGCCCCAGCATTTT	CASSPVAHQPQHF
TRBV28	NA	TRBJ2-7	NA	13	TGTGCCAGCAGTTTATTGGCCGACTACGAGCAGTACTTC	CASSLLADYEQYF
TRBV9	NA	TRBJ1-4	NA	14	TGTGCCAGCAGCGTTGCACAGGGAAGGGAAAAACTGTTTTTT	CASSVAQGREKLFF
TRBV12-1	NA	TRBJ2-1	NA	14	TGTGCCAGCAGCCCCGAGCCGCGGTCCACTGAGCAGTTCTTC	CASSPEPRSTEQFF
TRBV7-9	once	TRBJ2-1	NA	16	TGTGCCAGCAGCCCGGACGGGGGTCCCACACAGAATGAGCAGTTCTTC	CASSPDGGPTQNEQFF
TRBV5-4	few	TRBJ2-2	TRBD2	14	TGTGCCAGCAGCTTGTTGGGAGGGACCGGGGAGCTGTTTTTT	CASSLLGGTGELFF
TRBV9	once	TRBJ2-1	TRBD2	15	TGTGCCAGCAGCGTAGGCGGTAGCGGGAGGAATGAGCAGTTCTTC	CASSVGGSGRNEQFF
TRBV7-6	NA	TRBJ2-7	TRBD2	16	TGTGCCAGCAGCTTAGCTAGCGGGAGGTCAAACTACGAGCAGTACTTC	CASSLASGRSNYEQYF
TRBV5-6	NA	TRBJ1-3	NA	16	TGTGCCAGCAGCTTTGGGCCCGTCATCTCTGGAAACACCATATATTTT	CASSFGPVISGNTIYF
TRBV14	NA	TRBJ1-4	NA	14	TGTGCCAGCAGCCAAGTTCAGGGTAGTGAAAAACTGTTTTTT	CASSQVQGSEKLFF
TRBV2	NA	TRBJ2-5	TRBD1	13	TGTGCCAGCAGGAGGGACAGGCAAGAGACCCAGTACTTC	CASRRDRQETQYF
TRBV14	NA	TRBJ2-1	NA	16	TGTGCCAGCAGCCTTAGACTGGCCCTGGAGGGCAATGAGCAGTTCTTC	CASSLRLALEGNEQFF
TRBV15	once	TRBJ2-1	NA	16	TGTGCCACCAGCAGACCCCGTATAAGAGTCAACAATGAGCAGTTCTTC	CATSRPRIRVNNEQFF
TRBV6-5	NA	TRBJ2-2	TRBD2	15	TGTGCCAGCATAGCCGGGGGGGAGGGTCACGGGGAGCTGTTTTTT	CASIAGGEGHGELFF
TRBV29-1	NA	TRBJ2-1	TRBD2	13	TGCAGCGTTGACCTAGCGGGAGCGGGTGAGCAGTTCTTC	CSVDLAGAGEQFF
TRBV9	NA	TRBJ2-5	NA	14	TGTGCCAGCAGCGTTGGACTTACGCAAGAGACCCAGTACTTC	CASSVGLTQETQYF
TRBV19	many	TRBJ2-3	NA	14	TGTGCCAGTAGTATCTCCCCATATCAGGATACGCAGTATTTT	CASSISPYQDTQYF
TRBV12-5	once	TRBJ2-1	NA	15	TGTGCTAGTGGTTTGCCTCCCCCTAGGTCCAATGAGCAGTTCTTC	CASGLPPPRSNEQFF
TRBV7-6	NA	TRBJ1-2	TRBD1	18	TGTGCCAGCAGCCCCCGACCGGGACAGGGTGATGCTGCCTATGGCTACACCTTC	CASSPRPGQGDAAYGYTF
TRBV29-1	once	TRBJ2-1	NA	16	TGCAGCGTTCCTCTAACAGGGACACCTATGTACGATGAGCAGTTCTTC	CSVPLTGTPMYDEQFF
TRBV29-1	NA	TRBJ2-1	NA	11	TGCAGCGTCGCCCCTACTAGCGAGCAGTTCTTC	CSVAPTSEQFF
TRBV19	few	TRBJ1-5	NA	16	TGTGCCAGTAGTATGGCCCCCGGCAGGGTCAATCAGCCCCAGCATTTT	CASSMAPGRVNQPQHF
TRBV2	once	TRBJ1-2	NA	16	TGTGCCAGCAGTGAAGTGGGGGGACCGGTTGGCTATGGCTACACCTTC	CASSEVGGPVGYGYTF
TRBV11-2	NA	TRBJ2-7	TRBD1	14	TGTGCCAGCAGCCTGGGACAGGGAGTGGGCGAGCAGTACTTC	CASSLGQGVGEQYF
TRBV5-8	NA	TRBJ2-7	TRBD2	15	TGTGCCAGCAGCCTCCCTTTCGGGAGGTCCTACGAGCAGTACTTC	CASSLPFGRSYEQYF
TRBV6-5	NA	TRBJ2-3	NA	12	TGTGCCAGCAGGGGGCCGTGGAATACGCAGTATTTT	CASRGPWNTQYF
TRBV9	NA	TRBJ2-7	NA	15	TGTGCCAGCAGCGTAGAAGGGGGAGGGGGCTACGAGCAGTACTTC	CASSVEGGGGYEQYF
TRBV5-1	NA	TRBJ2-1	NA	15	TGCGCCAGCAGCGGCGGGGATCTCTCCTACAATGAGCAGTTCTTC	CASSGGDLSYNEQFF
TRBV6-5	once	TRBJ2-7	NA	15	TGTGCCAGCAGGTTATTACGTAGGAGCTCCTACGAGCAGTACTTC	CASRLLRRSSYEQYF
TRBV11-2	NA	TRBJ2-1	NA	15	TGTGCCAGCAGCTTCGAGGGATCCGTCTACAATGAGCAGTTCTTC	CASSFEGSVYNEQFF
TRBV12-5	NA	TRBJ2-5	TRBD1	14	TGTGCTAGTGGTTTGGGGACAGGTCAAGAGACCCAGTACTTC	CASGLGTGQETQYF
TRBV4-1	NA	TRBJ1-5	NA	17	TGCGCCAGCAGCCAAGATAGAGGATGGACAGTTAATCAGCCCCAGCATTTT	CASSQDRGWTVNQPQHF
TRBV30	NA	TRBJ2-6	NA	16	TGTGCCTGGAGTGTCGGGGCAGGGAGGGGGGCCAACGTCCTGACTTTC	CAWSVGAGRGANVLTF
TRBV6-6	NA	TRBJ1-2	NA	11	TGTGCCAGCAGCCCTTCCCTGTACTACACCTTC	CASSPSLYYTF
TRBV6-1	once	TRBJ1-2	TRBD1	13	TGTGCCAGCTTTACAGGGGGCGCCTATGGCTACACCTTC	CASFTGGAYGYTF
TRBV7-8	NA	TRBJ1-1	NA	14	TGTGCCAGCAGATGGGGGGGTGCGAACACTGAAGCTTTCTTT	CASRWGGANTEAFF
TRBV4-1	NA	TRBJ2-7	NA	16	TGCGCCAGCAGCCCCAGGGTCCGGGCAGGGGCCTACGAGCAGTACTTC	CASSPRVRAGAYEQYF
TRBV29-1	NA	TRBJ1-1	NA	9	TGCAGCGCGGGGGCTGAAGCTTTCTTT	CSAGAEAFF
TRBV6-5	NA	TRBJ1-2	TRBD1	13	TGTGCCAGCAGTTACGAGACAGGGAATGGCTACACCTTC	CASSYETGNGYTF
TRBV2	NA	TRBJ2-5	NA	12	TGTGCGGCGGGGCAGGTAGAAGAGACCCAGTACTTC	CAAGQVEETQYF
TRBV27	NA	TRBJ1-1	TRBD1	14	TGTGCCACCTTTCCCGGGACAGGGGGCACTGAAGCTTTCTTT	CATFPGTGGTEAFF
TRBV11-2	NA	TRBJ2-7	NA	13	TGTGCCAGCAGTACAATCAGGGCCTACGAGCAGTACTTC	CASSTIRAYEQYF
TRBV6-1	NA	TRBJ1-1	NA	14	TGTGCCAGCAGTGTACGAGGGTCCAACACTGAAGCTTTCTTT	CASSVRGSNTEAFF
TRBV6-4	NA	TRBJ2-1	NA	13	TGTGCCAGCAGTGACTCTAGCGAGAGTGAGCAGTTCTTC	CASSDSSESEQFF
TRBV29-1	NA	TRBJ1-5	TRBD1	14	TGCAGCGTTCGGGGACAGGGGGCTCATCAGCCCCAGCATTTT	CSVRGQGAHQPQHF
TRBV15	NA	TRBJ2-5	NA	13	TGTGCCACCAGCGGCGGGACAGAAGAGACCCAGTACTTC	CATSGGTEETQYF
TRBV7-9	NA	TRBJ2-5	NA	15	TGTGCCAGCAGCTTATCTAGCGTTGAGCGAGAGACCCAGTACTTC	CASSLSSVERETQYF
TRBV7-7	NA	TRBJ2-1	TRBD2	14	TGTGCCAGCAGCTTAGGCGGGAGCTACAATGAGCAGTTCTTC	CASSLGGSYNEQFF
TRBV6-5	few	TRBJ1-2	NA	11	TGTGCCAGCACCGGAGGGGATGGCTACACCTTC	CASTGGDGYTF
TRBV27	NA	TRBJ1-4	NA	16	TGTGCCAGCAGTCCCCTGGAGGGTAGGAGTAATGAAAAACTGTTTTTT	CASSPLEGRSNEKLFF
TRBV7-6	once	TRBJ2-1	NA	15	TGTGCCAGCAGCTTAGGGGTCAGCGGGACGACAGGGCAGTTCTTC	CASSLGVSGTTGQFF
TRBV10-2	once	TRBJ1-1	NA	11	TGCGCCAGCATAAGAGGCACTGAAGCTTTCTTT	CASIRGTEAFF
TRBV4-1	NA	TRBJ2-5	TRBD2	16	TGCGCCAGCAGCCACCTAGCGGGAGGGCCTCTAGAGACCCAGTACTTC	CASSHLAGGPLETQYF